Below, 22 T cell receptor beta chains from the same sample are listed, as sequenced in a study of T cell changes during pregnancy in multiple sclerosis. Data came from immunoSEQ multiplex PCR; TCRdb stores just in-frame clones and leaves some out. The sample carries tens of thousands of clones, roughly nine tenths recorded once. The sequenced sample was CD4+ T cells from peripheral blood mononuclear cells, obtained in the third trimester of pregnancy. These receptors were obtained from a female donor in good health, enrolled as a control in a pregnancy study.

This clone was seen a handful of times. The gene calls are TRBV20-1 and TRBJ1-6; D uncertain. The germline V gene encodes CDR1 DFQATT and CDR2 SNEGSKA (reference sequence). The V end lost 5 bases, the J end lost 8 bases, and 7 bases lay between the germline ends. The CDR3 is 11 residues long. CDR3 sequence: CSAEEDSPLHF. The CDR3 DNA is TGCAGTGCTGAGGAGGATTCACCCCTCCACTTT.

J is TRBJ2-3 and V is TRBV5-1, with 7 nucleotides matching TRBD2. The germline V gene has CDR1 SGHRS and CDR2 YFSETQ. The CDR3 contains 16 residues. Losses at the gene ends were 3 bases for V and 9 bases for J; bases not matched to a gene: 16. The CDR3 protein is CASSWEPAGVSETQYF. The CDR3 DNA reads as TGCGCCAGCAGCTGGGAGCCGGCGGGGGTCTCCGAGACGCAGTATTTT.

The chain has TRBV4-3 and TRBJ2-5; 7 bases agree with TRBD1. Trimming at V came to 0 bases and at J to 6 bases, leaving 7 bases not matched to a gene. The CDR3 length is 15 residues. CDR1 and CDR2 (germline): LGHNA, YSLEER. The CDR3 nucleotides are TGCGCCAGCAGCCAAGAAGGGGGACAGACTAAGACCCAGTACTTC. Translation gives CASSQEGGQTKTQYF.

V usage is TRBV4-2 and J usage is TRBJ2-1; 14 positions agree with TRBD2. The CDR3 is made up of 15 amino acids. Germline CDR1 is LGHNA and CDR2 is YNFKEQ. V trimming: 4 bases; J trimming: 8 bases; junction bases outside the gene matches: 4. CDR3 amino acids: CASSPMGLAGDEQFF. The CDR3 DNA sequence: TGTGCCAGCAGCCCAATGGGACTAGCGGGGGATGAGCAGTTCTTC.

The gene calls are TRBV11-3 and TRBJ2-1; D is possibly TRBD2 (6 bases). Germline values: CDR1 SGHNT, CDR2 YENEEA. The CDR3 covers 15 residues. V shed 5 bases and J shed 7 bases, with 18 bases lying between them. CDR3 DNA: TGTGCCAGCAGCCAACGACGGAGCAGCGGGAATGAGCAGTTCTTC. It is translated as CASSQRRSSGNEQFF.

The chain couples TRBV7-6 to TRBJ1-3, with D unclear. This CDR3 comprises 14 residues. Germline CDR1 SGHVS, CDR2 FNYEAQ. V shed 0 bases and J shed 4 bases, with 7 bases lying between them. CDR3 region: CASSLAGGGNTIYF. The CDR3 DNA follows: TGTGCCAGCAGCTTAGCAGGAGGGGGAAACACCATATATTTT. The complete variable domain, with remaining parts taken from reference TRBV7-6 and TRBJ1-3, reads GAGVSQSPRYKVTKRGQDVALRCDPISGHVSLYWYRQALGQGPEFLTYFNYEAQQDKSGLPNDRFSAERPEGSISTLTIQRTEQRDSAMYRCASSLAGGGNTIYFGEGSWLTVV.

This clone showed up just a few times. The chain has TRBV15 and TRBJ1-6; D remains unclear. Germline lookup yields CDR1 LNHNV and CDR2 YYDKDF (reference sequence). The CDR3 covers 15 residues. Trimming stripped 0 bases from V and 11 bases from J, with 14 bases between. CDR3 sequence: CATSREEGGSTPLHF. CDR3 in DNA: TGTGCCACCAGCAGAGAGGAGGGTGGTAGCACACCCCTCCACTTT.

The chain is built from TRBV11-2 and TRBJ2-1; D not certain. CDR3 length equals 14 residues. Germline CDR1 is SGHAT and CDR2 is FQNNGV. V lost 4 bases to trimming and J lost 0 bases, with 7 bases between them. The CDR3 protein is CASSSAGSYNEQFF. DNA of the CDR3: TGTGCCAGCAGCTCGGCAGGCTCCTACAATGAGCAGTTCTTC.

The rearrangement joins TRBV11-2 to TRBJ2-3; TRBD2 matches at 10 bases. V trimming: 2 bases; J trimming: 4 bases; junction bases outside the gene matches: 0. In germline, CDR1 is SGHAT, CDR2 FQNNGV. The CDR3 runs to 14 residues. In DNA, the CDR3 is TGTGCCAGCAGCTTAAGCGGGGGGGCAGATACGCAGTATTTT. Translating it yields CASSLSGGADTQYF.

The count of this clone is one. The chain is built from TRBV15 and TRBJ2-1, with D tentatively TRBD2 (5 bases). Trimming pared 0 bases from V and 9 bases from J, leaving 9 bases between. CDR3 length: 13 residues. CDR1 is LNHNV, CDR2 YYDKDF, per germline (reference sequence). CDR3 nucleotides: TGTGCCACCAGCAGAGAGGCTAGCAGTGAGCAGTTCTTC. Translation gives CATSREASSEQFF.

This chain links TRBV7-2 with TRBJ1-2; D is possibly TRBD1 (6 bases). V lost 1 base, J lost 5 bases, and 17 bases lay in between. CDR1 and CDR2 from the germline V gene are SGHTA and FQGNSA. This CDR3 spans 16 amino acids. The CDR3 region has the DNA TGTGCCAGCAGCTTAGTAAGCACCGGGACACCGTATGGCTACACCTTC. This translates into CASSLVSTGTPYGYTF.

The chain couples TRBV6-5 to TRBJ2-3; D is perhaps TRBD1 (5 bases). Between the trimmed V and J ends, which lost 0 bases and 0 bases, there was a span of 10 bases. This CDR3 region has 16 residues. The germline CDR1 and CDR2 sequences are MNHEY and SVGAGI. CDR3 amino acids: CASSYSGLTSTDTQYF. DNA of the CDR3: TGTGCCAGCAGTTACTCGGGGCTCACTAGCACAGATACGCAGTATTTT.

This clone was seen just once. The genes are TRBV5-4 and TRBJ2-7; TRBD1 might be the D (6 bases). The CDR3 runs 14 residues. V was trimmed by 10 bases and J by 4 bases, leaving 21 bases between them. The germline V gene has CDR1 SGHNT and CDR2 YYREEE (reference sequence). The CDR3 DNA follows: TGTGCCGCATCTTCAGGGACCCAGGGGTACGAGCAGTACTTC. It specifies CAASSGTQGYEQYF.

This clone was detected only once. The chain couples TRBV15 to TRBJ2-7, with 8 bases fitting TRBD1. Looked up from germline, CDR1 is LNHNV and CDR2 is YYDKDF (reference sequence). Trimming took 0 bases from V and 2 from J; bases not matched to a gene: 3. CDR3 length: 15 amino acids. The CDR3 reads CATSRDRDRTYEQYF. The CDR3 DNA is TGTGCCACCAGCAGAGATCGGGACAGGACCTACGAGCAGTACTTC.

DNA for the CDR3: TGTGCCAGCAGTTCCCAGGCAGGGTGGGGGAACACTGAAGCTTTCTTT. The encoded protein is CASSSQAGWGNTEAFF. V gene TRBV6-5 combines with J gene TRBJ1-1; D may be TRBD1 (5 bases). CDR3 length equals 16 residues. V gave up 4 bases and J gave up 1 base, with 16 bases separating them. From germline, CDR1 is MNHEY and CDR2 SVGAGI.

The genes are TRBV6-1 and TRBJ1-5, with TRBD1 as a possible D gene (6 bases). This CDR3 is 14 amino acids long. With 7 bases removed from V and 3 bases from J, the gap between germline ends came to 13 bases. Germline CDR1 MNHNS, CDR2 SASEGT. The CDR3 region has the DNA TGTGCCAGCAAATACGACAGGAACAATCAGCCCCAGCATTTT. Encoded protein: CASKYDRNNQPQHF.

The J gene is TRBJ2-7, the V gene TRBV6-5; weak D call: TRBD2 (6 bases). The V and J ends lost 0 bases and 1 base respectively, with 10 bases between them. In germline, CDR1 is MNHEY, CDR2 SVGAGI. CDR3 length: 15 residues. The CDR3 reads CASSYSRRVSYEQYF. The CDR3 region has the DNA TGTGCCAGCAGTTACTCACGGAGGGTGTCCTACGAGCAGTACTTC.

This chain links TRBV7-2 with TRBJ2-5; D is possibly TRBD1 (5 bases). The CDR3 spans 13 residues. Germline CDR1 is SGHTA and CDR2 is FQGNSA. The V end was cut by 5 bases, the J end by 5 bases, with 12 bases between. The CDR3 sequence: CASSPDIGETQYF. For the CDR3, the DNA is TGTGCCAGCAGCCCGGACATTGGCGAGACCCAGTACTTC.

The chain carries TRBV30 and TRBJ2-1; D perhaps matches TRBD2 (6 bases). Per germline, CDR1 GTSNPN and CDR2 SVGIG (reference sequence). V lost 2 bases to trimming and J lost 9 bases, with 14 bases between them. The CDR3 runs to 13 residues. The CDR3 DNA follows: TGTGCCTGGAGTAAGGGACTCTATATTGAGCAGTTCTTC. This translates into CAWSKGLYIEQFF. Complete variable domain (other parts from reference TRBV30 and TRBJ2-1): SQTIHQWPATLVQPVGSPLSLECTVEGTSNPNLYWYRQAAGRGLQLLFYSVGIGQISSEVPQNLSASRPQDRQFILSSKKLLLSDSGFYLCAWSKGLYIEQFFGPGTRLTVL.

A few counts support this clone. The V call is TRBV4-1, the J call TRBJ2-3; 12 bases align to TRBD2. CDR3 length: 17 amino acids. The germline V gene encodes CDR1 MGHRA and CDR2 YSYEKL. J was trimmed by 5 bases and V by 1 base; bases with no gene match: 7. CDR3 DNA: TGCGCCAGCAGCCAAGCCCCTAGCGGGGGGGCCCAAGATACGCAGTATTTT. Protein: CASSQAPSGGAQDTQYF.

The CDR3 coding sequence is TGTGCCAGCAGCCCATCTGGGGCCCGCCGGCCGCAGTATTTT. Translated, it gives CASSPSGARRPQYF. The chain recombines TRBV7-2 with TRBJ2-3, with a possible D match to TRBD1 (5 bases). Per the germline V gene, CDR1 is SGHTA and CDR2 is FQGNSA. The CDR3 runs to 14 residues. Trimming stripped 5 bases from V and 10 bases from J, with 19 bases between.

The gene calls are TRBV10-3 and TRBJ2-7, with 9 bases matching TRBD1. The CDR3 sequence is 16 residues long. Trimming at V came to 3 bases and at J to 0 bases, leaving 6 bases not matched to a gene. Germline V gene lookup returns CDR1 ENHRY and CDR2 SYGVKD. Here the CDR3 DNA reads TGTGCCATCAGTGACTCCTCGGGACAGGGCTCCTACGAGCAGTACTTC. It encodes CAISDSSGQGSYEQYF.